These 24 T cell receptor beta chains were sequenced from one sample in a study of identical twins (dated by TCRdb to 2016 to 2017). Preparation of the library involved 5' RACE. Data came from an Illumina HiSeq 2000. TCRdb reprocessed the public reads (quality trimming at Q25 with fastp, clone calling with MiXCR) and kept in-frame beta chains. A single entry per CDR3 protein holds the most common genes and DNA from its merged rows. The sample data list nearly 900,000 distinct CDR3 sequences, and 9% to 15% of these were observed just once. In total, the top ten clones hold around 1.6% of the sample. The data were also submitted as part of a second study, on yellow fever vaccine responses in identical twins.

The sequencing input was PBMCs. These receptors all come from a woman aged 18-29 years in good health.

The chain is built from TRBV6-2 or TRBV6-3 and TRBJ2-2; the D gene is possibly TRBD2 (6 bases). V was clipped by 2 bases and J by 8 bases, with 15 bases between them. Per germline, CDR1 MNHEY and CDR2 SVGEGT. This CDR3 region has 15 residues. The CDR3 DNA follows: TGTGCCAGCAGTTACGTGGCGGGACTTGGAGGGGAGCTGTTTTTT. Amino acid sequence: CASSYVAGLGGELFF.

J is TRBJ2-1 and V is TRBV20-1; 14 nucleotides agree with TRBD2. CDR3 length: 18 residues. CDR1 is DFQATT, CDR2 SNEGSKA, per germline (reference sequence). J lost 2 bases, V lost 1 base, and 7 bases had no gene match. In DNA form, the CDR3 reads TGCAGTGCTAGAGGCGGGACTAGCGGGGGTCCGGCCTACAATGAGCAGTTCTTC. It translates to CSARGGTSGGPAYNEQFF.

In this sample, this clonotype turned up a few times. This chain links TRBV7-8 with TRBJ2-3, with D possibly being TRBD1 or TRBD2 (5 bases each). CDR1 SGHVS and CDR2 FQNEAQ come from the germline V gene. V lost 2 bases and J lost 1, with 10 bases in between. This CDR3 has 15 amino acids. CDR3 in amino acids: CASSLRWDRTDTQYF. In DNA, the CDR3 is TGTGCCAGCAGCTTAAGGTGGGACCGCACAGATACGCAGTATTTT. Filled out from reference TRBV7-8 and TRBJ2-3, the complete variable domain reads GAGVSQSPRYKVAKRGQDVALRCDPISGHVSLFWYQQALGQGPEFLTYFQNEAQLDKSGLPSDRFFAERPEGSVSTLKIQRTQQEDSAVYLCASSLRWDRTDTQYFGPGTRLTVL.

The chain combines TRBV2 with TRBJ2-1; D is unresolved. Germline V lookup: CDR1 SNHLY, CDR2 FYNNEI. The V end lost 8 bases, the J end lost 9 bases, and 14 bases lay between the germline ends. This CDR3 spans 12 amino acids. The CDR3 coding sequence is TGTGCCAGCCATAAGGTTCTCAGTGAGCAGTTCTTC. Encoded protein: CASHKVLSEQFF.

This clonotype came up a few times. The chain recombines TRBV3-1 with TRBJ2-6, with 9 bases identical to TRBD1. Germline lookup yields CDR1 LGHDT and CDR2 YNNKEL (reference sequence). The CDR3 has 18 residues. With V trimmed by 3 bases and J by 0 bases, 6 bases remained unmatched. CDR3: CASSHRGTGISGANVLTF. The CDR3 coding sequence is TGTGCCAGCAGCCATCGAGGGACAGGGATCTCTGGGGCCAACGTCCTGACTTTC.

The table lists this clonotype with many counts. The rearrangement uses TRBV12-3 or TRBV12-4 and TRBJ2-7, with D hard to call. The CDR3 has 10 residues. V was trimmed by 5 bases and J by 4 bases, leaving 3 bases between them. The CDR3 here is CASSIYEQYF. In DNA form, the CDR3 reads TGTGCCAGCAGTATATACGAGCAGTACTTC.

This clonotype came up many times. V usage is TRBV24-1 and J usage is TRBJ1-2; D is uncertain. This CDR3 is built from 12 residues. Trimming took 6 bases from V and 8 from J, leaving 12 bases between them. Germline assignment: CDR1 KGHDR and CDR2 SFDVKD. CDR3: CATSLGRGGYTF. The CDR3 DNA sequence: TGTGCCACCAGTTTGGGCCGCGGGGGCTACACCTTC.

This clonotype has just a few counts. The V and J genes are TRBV7-9 and TRBJ2-3; TRBD2 might be the D (5 bases). Between the trimmed V and J ends, which lost 3 bases and 3 bases, there was a span of 13 bases. Germline loops: CDR1 SEHNR, CDR2 FQNEAQ (reference sequence). The CDR3 loop spans 15 amino acids. This CDR3 reads CASSFPSIRTDTQYF. The CDR3 coding sequence is TGTGCCAGCAGCTTCCCTAGCATCCGGACAGATACGCAGTATTTT.

The chain couples TRBV6-5 to TRBJ1-5; no definite D call. The germline CDR1 and CDR2 sequences are MNHEY and SVGAGI. V was clipped by 0 bases and J by 6 bases, with 6 bases between them. The CDR3 covers 13 residues. The CDR3 loop reads CASSYSGFQPQHF. CDR3 nucleotides: TGTGCCAGCAGTTACTCCGGATTTCAGCCCCAGCATTTT.

This clonotype was detected ten times or more. The V call is TRBV5-1, the J call TRBJ1-1; maybe TRBD1 (5 bases). The CDR3 totals 14 residues. V was cut by 1 base and J by 1 base, with 8 bases left in between. CDR1 and CDR2 from the germline V gene are SGHRS and YFSETQ. CDR3 in DNA: TGCGCCAGCAGCTTGAACAGGCGGAACACTGAAGCTTTCTTT. This sequence encodes CASSLNRRNTEAFF.

The V and J genes are TRBV20-1 and TRBJ2-3; D possibly corresponds to TRBD2 (6 bases). CDR3 length equals 13 residues. The V gene lost 6 bases and the J gene lost 3 bases, with 13 bases spanning the gap. Germline V gives CDR1 DFQATT, CDR2 SNEGSKA (reference sequence). The CDR3 region is CSALGRGTDTQYF. DNA for the CDR3: TGCAGTGCCCTCGGTCGGGGGACAGATACGCAGTATTTT.

This clonotype has more than one count but fewer than ten. The V gene is TRBV10-3, the J gene TRBJ2-5; 7 positions agree with TRBD2. Trimming cost V 5 bases and J 5 bases; bases outside gene matches: 5. The CDR3 is 13 amino acids. Germline CDR1 and CDR2: ENHRY and SYGVKD. DNA for the CDR3: TGTGCCATCAGTTCGACTAGCCCTGAGACCCAGTACTTC. Amino acid sequence: CAISSTSPETQYF.

The chain is built from TRBV2 and TRBJ2-5, with 11 bases that match TRBD2. V lost 6 bases to trimming and J lost 2 bases; unmatched junction nucleotides: 5. Germline V gene data show CDR1 as SNHLY and CDR2 as FYNNEI. The CDR3 spans 15 residues. The CDR3 DNA sequence: TGTGCCAGCAGGCCGTGGACTAGCGGGCAAGAGACCCAGTACTTC. Its translation is CASRPWTSGQETQYF. Combining the CDR3 with reference TRBV2 and TRBJ2-5 gives the whole variable domain EPEVTQTPSHQVTQMGQEVILRCVPISNHLYFYWYRQILGQKVEFLVSFYNNEISEKSEIFDDQFSVERPDGSNFTLKIRSTKLEDSAMYFCASRPWTSGQETQYFGPGTRLLVL.

This clonotype was seen more than once but under ten times. CDR3 region: CASSFPGREDEQYV. For the CDR3, the DNA is TGTGCCAGCAGCTTTCCAGGCAGGGAGGACGAGCAGTACGTC. The chain is built from TRBV11-2 and TRBJ2-7, with D possibly TRBD2 on 6 matching bases. The length of the CDR3 is 14 residues. Deletions cut 3 bases from V and 5 bases from J, with 14 bases between. The germline V gene has CDR1 SGHAT and CDR2 FQNNGV.

The chain recombines TRBV11-2 with TRBJ2-3, with D tentatively TRBD2 (5 bases). Germline V gives CDR1 SGHAT, CDR2 FQNNGV. V was pared by 3 bases and J by 0 bases, with 10 bases between. The CDR3 extends over 15 amino acids. Here the CDR3 reads CASSFTGVSTDTQYF. For the CDR3, the DNA is TGTGCCAGCAGCTTCACCGGGGTTAGCACAGATACGCAGTATTTT.

The table lists this clonotype with many counts. The rearrangement joins TRBV12-3 or TRBV12-4 to TRBJ1-5; D may be TRBD1 (5 bases). Trimming removed 6 bases from V and 3 bases from J, with 12 bases in between. CDR3 size: 14 residues. As DNA, the CDR3 is TGTGCCAGCAGGCCAGGACACGACAATCAGCCCCAGCATTTT. This gives the protein CASRPGHDNQPQHF.

In its sample, this clonotype was seen a few times. This chain joins TRBV12-3 or TRBV12-4 and TRBJ2-7; a possible D gene is TRBD1 (6 bases). The CDR3 contains 16 residues. Between the trimmed V and J ends, which lost 6 bases and 0 bases, there was a span of 18 bases. The chain's CDR3 is CASSLKQGTSSYEQYF. The CDR3 bases are TGTGCCAGCAGCCTCAAACAGGGAACCAGCTCCTACGAGCAGTACTTC.

The V and J genes are TRBV9 and TRBJ2-2; TRBD1 might be the D (5 bases). The germline CDR1 and CDR2 sequences are SGDLS and YYNGEE. V shed 0 bases and J shed 6 bases, with 6 bases lying between them. The CDR3 consists of 13 residues. CDR3 sequence (DNA): TGTGCCAGCAGCGTAGCAGGGTCCGGGGAGCTGTTTTTT. Protein: CASSVAGSGELFF. The variable domain in full, with the rest retrieved from reference TRBV9 and TRBJ2-2, is DSGVTQTPKHLITATGQRVTLRCSPRSGDLSVYWYQQSLDQGLQFLIQYYNGEERAKGNILERFSAQQFPDLHSELNLSSLELGDSALYFCASSVAGSGELFFGEGSRLTVL.

This clonotype occurred a few times. This chain links TRBV7-2 with TRBJ1-5; 9 nucleotides match TRBD1. This CDR3 region has 16 residues. The V and J ends lost 5 bases and 7 bases, in that order; junction bases with no gene match: 12. Per the germline V gene, CDR1 is SGHTA and CDR2 is FQGNSA. The CDR3 bases are TGTGCCAGCAGCCCAGGGGGGTGGGACAGGGAACAGCCCCAGCATTTT. The encoded protein is CASSPGGWDREQPQHF.

The rearrangement joins TRBV2 to TRBJ1-3; 9 positions match TRBD1. Germline-derived CDR1 and CDR2 are SNHLY and FYNNEI. J gave up 6 bases and V 7 bases, and 7 bases lay outside the gene matches. The CDR3 runs 14 residues. The CDR3 bases are TGTGCCAGCAACCCGACAGGGGGTGTAAACACCATATATTTT. It specifies CASNPTGGVNTIYF.

This clonotype turned up a few times. The chain employs TRBV6-1 and TRBJ1-1; the match to TRBD1 covers 9 bases. V shed 4 bases, J shed 4 bases, and the junction held 13 bases outside the gene matches. The CDR3 is 17 residues long. Germline V CDR1 and CDR2: MNHNS, SASEGT. CDR3 loop: CASSVQPGQGIGTEAFF. The DNA of the CDR3 is TGTGCCAGCAGTGTGCAGCCGGGACAGGGTATAGGCACTGAAGCTTTCTTT.

The gene calls are TRBV4-2 and TRBJ1-1; TRBD1 matches at 8 bases. V lost 1 base, J lost 3 bases, and 7 bases stayed unmatched. The germline gives CDR1 LGHNA, CDR2 YNFKEQ. The length of the CDR3 is 16 residues. CDR3 amino acids: CASSQGRTGRDTEAFF. Written as DNA, the CDR3 is TGTGCCAGCAGCCAAGGACGGACAGGGAGGGACACTGAAGCTTTCTTT.

The rearrangement links TRBV10-2 to TRBJ2-7; 16 bases agree with TRBD2. V shed 4 bases and J 0 bases; nucleotides not matched to a gene: 3. CDR1 is WSHSY, CDR2 SAAADI, per germline. The CDR3 runs 17 residues. The CDR3 loop reads CASSAGLAGGVSYEQYF. In DNA, the CDR3 is TGCGCCAGCAGTGCGGGACTAGCGGGAGGGGTCTCCTACGAGCAGTACTTC.

The sample holds a few counts of this clonotype. This rearrangement joins TRBV5-1 to TRBJ2-3, with D tentatively TRBD1 (5 bases). The CDR3 runs to 15 residues. Germline loops: CDR1 SGHRS, CDR2 YFSETQ. The ends were cut back, 3 bases at V and 2 bases at J, with 13 bases in the middle. CDR3 residues: CASSSEGAPTDTQYF. The CDR3 DNA sequence: TGCGCCAGCAGCTCGGAAGGGGCCCCCACAGATACGCAGTATTTT.